A single T cell receptor beta chain is shown here with its context. Its specificity is unknown. This sample was taken from a study of identical twins. Study-wide points: Out-of-frame alpha sequences common to twins exhibited a surplus of low generation probability.

MiXCR, applied by TCRdb to the 5' RACE reads, yields one record per CDR3 protein. The sample includes around 550,000 distinct CDR3 sequences, 12% to 15% seen only once; the top ten take roughly 0.46%. This sample was shared with a second study, whose subject was yellow fever vaccine responses in identical twins.

The clonotype was recovered from a woman between 18 and 29 years old in good health. Sequenced: CD4+ T cells sorted from blood.

CDR3 sequence: CASSVGLAGVQGQNIQYF. CDR3 nucleotide sequence: TGCGCCAGCAGCGTGGGACTAGCGGGAGTTCAGGGGCAAAACATTCAGTACTTC. This rearrangement joins TRBV5-1 to TRBJ2-4; 14 nucleotides line up with TRBD2. The junction had 11 bases not matched to a gene; V was cut back by 4 bases and J by 5 bases. Germline-derived CDR1 and CDR2 are SGHRS and YFSETQ. CDR3 length equals 18 residues.